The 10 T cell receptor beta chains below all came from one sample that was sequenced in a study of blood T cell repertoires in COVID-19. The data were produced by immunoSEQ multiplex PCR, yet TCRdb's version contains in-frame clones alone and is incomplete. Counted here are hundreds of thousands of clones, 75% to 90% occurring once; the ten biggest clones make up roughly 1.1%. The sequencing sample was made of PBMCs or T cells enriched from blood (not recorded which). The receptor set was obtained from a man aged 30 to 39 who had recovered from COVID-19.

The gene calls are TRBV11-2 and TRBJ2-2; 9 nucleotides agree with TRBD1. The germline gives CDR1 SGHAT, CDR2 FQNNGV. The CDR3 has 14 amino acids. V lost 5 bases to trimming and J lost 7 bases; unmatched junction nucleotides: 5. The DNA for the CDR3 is TGTGCCAGCAGCCCCGGGACAGGGTTCGGGGAGCTGTTTTTT. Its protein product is CASSPGTGFGELFF.

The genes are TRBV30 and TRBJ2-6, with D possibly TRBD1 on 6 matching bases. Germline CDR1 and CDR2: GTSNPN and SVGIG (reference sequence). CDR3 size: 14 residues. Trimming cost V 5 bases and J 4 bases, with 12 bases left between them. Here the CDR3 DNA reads TGTGCCTGGGGTGGGGGCTCGGGGGCCAACGTCCTGACTTTC. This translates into CAWGGGSGANVLTF.

CDR3 loop: CASSLAGTVSIGELFF. The CDR3 bases are TGTGCCAGCAGCTTAGCGGGGACAGTCAGTATCGGGGAGCTGTTTTTT. The chain joins TRBV7-2 to TRBJ2-2, with 7 bases aligning to TRBD1. V dropped 0 bases and J dropped 7; count of bases not matched to a gene: 8. The CDR3 has 16 residues. From germline, CDR1 is SGHTA and CDR2 FQGNSA.

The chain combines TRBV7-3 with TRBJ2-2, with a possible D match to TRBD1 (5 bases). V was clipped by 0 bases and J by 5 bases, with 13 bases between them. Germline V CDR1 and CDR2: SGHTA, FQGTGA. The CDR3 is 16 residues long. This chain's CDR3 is CASSLTAPTGTGELFF. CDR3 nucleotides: TGTGCCAGCAGCTTAACGGCCCCTACAGGTACCGGGGAGCTGTTTTTT.

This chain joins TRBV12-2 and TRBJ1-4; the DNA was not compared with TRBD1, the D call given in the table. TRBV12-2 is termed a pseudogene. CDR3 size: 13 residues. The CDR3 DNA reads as TGTGCAAGTCGCTTAGCGTCATATGAAAAACTGTTTTTT. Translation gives CASRLASYEKLFF.

CDR3 bases: TGTGCCACCAGCAGAGGTCAGGGAACTAACTATGGCTACACCTTC. Its protein is CATSRGQGTNYGYTF. The V and J genes are TRBV15 and TRBJ1-2; weak D call: TRBD1 (5 bases). Germline CDR1 and CDR2: LNHNV and YYDKDF (reference sequence). The CDR3 loop spans 15 amino acids. The ends were cut back, 1 base at V and 0 bases at J, with 9 bases in the middle.

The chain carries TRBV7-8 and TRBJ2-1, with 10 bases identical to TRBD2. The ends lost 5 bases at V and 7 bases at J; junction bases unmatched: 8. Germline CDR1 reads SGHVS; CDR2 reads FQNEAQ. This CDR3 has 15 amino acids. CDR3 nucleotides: TGTGCCAGCAGCCTGTCTAGCGGGAGCGGAAATGAGCAGTTCTTC. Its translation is CASSLSSGSGNEQFF.

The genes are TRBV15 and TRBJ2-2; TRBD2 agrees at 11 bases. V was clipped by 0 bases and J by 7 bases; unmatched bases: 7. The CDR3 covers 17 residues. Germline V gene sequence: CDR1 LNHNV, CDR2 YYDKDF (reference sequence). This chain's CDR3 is CATSRDRLAGKVGELFF. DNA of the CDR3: TGTGCCACCAGCAGAGATCGACTAGCGGGAAAAGTCGGGGAGCTGTTTTTT.

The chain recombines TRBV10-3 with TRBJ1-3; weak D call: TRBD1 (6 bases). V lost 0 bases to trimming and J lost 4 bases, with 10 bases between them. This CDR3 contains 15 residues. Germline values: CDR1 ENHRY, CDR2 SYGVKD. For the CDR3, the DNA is TGTGCCATCAGTGAGTCTCAGGGGCAAGGAAACACCATATATTTT. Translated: CAISESQGQGNTIYF.

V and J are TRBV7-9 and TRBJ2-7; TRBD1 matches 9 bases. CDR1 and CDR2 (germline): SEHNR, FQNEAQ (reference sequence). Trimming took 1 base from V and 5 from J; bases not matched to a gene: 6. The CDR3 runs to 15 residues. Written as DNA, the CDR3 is TGTGCCAGCAGCTTAGTGGGGACAGGGCCCCACGAGCAGTACTTC. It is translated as CASSLVGTGPHEQYF. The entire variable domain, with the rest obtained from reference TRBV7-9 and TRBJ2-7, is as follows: DTGVSQNPRHKITKRGQNVTFRCDPISEHNRLYWYRQTLGQGPEFLTYFQNEAQLEKSRLLSDRFSAERPKGSFSTLEIQRTEQGDSAMYLCASSLVGTGPHEQYFGPGTRLTVT.